The 32 T cell receptor beta chains presented below share a single source sample, sequenced in a study of cytomegalovirus exposure and HLA in healthy donors. PCR used 60 Vbeta primers and 13 Jbeta primers. Clones were read by immunoSEQ multiplex PCR, and TCRdb kept only the in-frame ones, dropping some. Of about 140,000 clones listed, almost 85% are singletons. What was sequenced was PBMCs. The receptors were sampled from a woman aged 55 to 70 in good health and CMV-seropositive.

The chain combines TRBV5-1 with TRBJ2-7, with a possible D match to TRBD1 (6 bases). V was shortened by 4 bases and J by 4 bases, with 18 bases between the two germline ends. The CDR3 runs to 15 residues. Germline assignment: CDR1 SGHRS and CDR2 YFSETQ. The CDR3 loop is CASSTPGTSLYEQYF. The CDR3 DNA is TGCGCCAGCAGCACACCCGGGACATCCTTATACGAGCAGTACTTC. The whole variable domain, remainder taken from reference TRBV5-1 and TRBJ2-7, is KAGVTQTPRYLIKTRGQQVTLSCSPISGHRSVSWYQQTPGQGLQFLFEYFSETQRNKGNFPGRFSGRQFSNSRSEMNVSTLELGDSALYLCASSTPGTSLYEQYFGPGTRLTVT.

The chain combines TRBV19 with TRBJ2-7; 11 nucleotides match TRBD1. The CDR3 sequence is 15 residues long. V lost 5 bases to trimming and J lost 3 bases; unmatched junction nucleotides: 6. Per germline, CDR1 LNHDA and CDR2 SQIVND (reference sequence). The CDR3 coding sequence is TGTGCCAGTAGTCCTAGGACAGGGGGCGGCTACGAGCAGTACTTC. Its translation is CASSPRTGGGYEQYF.

The rearrangement uses TRBV7-9 and TRBJ1-3; no definite D call. V was clipped by 2 bases and J by 0 bases, with 14 bases between them. The CDR3 is 17 residues long. Germline loops: CDR1 SEHNR, CDR2 FQNEAQ (reference sequence). The CDR3 spells CASSLRLGVSSGNTIYF. The CDR3 DNA sequence: TGTGCCAGCAGCTTAAGGCTCGGGGTTAGCTCTGGAAACACCATATATTTT.

The CDR3 DNA reads as TGCGCCAGCAGCCAGGATCCCTCCCGACAGACCCCCTCTAACTATGGCTACACCTTC. It codes for CASSQDPSRQTPSNYGYTF. The rearrangement joins TRBV4-3 to TRBJ1-2; D is perhaps TRBD1 (5 bases). This CDR3 region has 19 residues. CDR1 and CDR2 (germline): LGHNA, YSLEER. Trimming stripped 3 bases from V and 0 bases from J, with 23 bases between.

The chain joins TRBV5-1 to TRBJ2-1; 9 positions agree with TRBD1. The CDR3 is 15 residues long. Germline loops: CDR1 SGHRS, CDR2 YFSETQ. Trimming removed 4 bases from V and 7 bases from J; junction bases left unmatched: 9. The CDR3 DNA sequence: TGCGCCAGCAGCAGCAGGACAGGGGAAATGAATGAGCAGTTCTTC. Protein: CASSSRTGEMNEQFF.

V is TRBV5-8 and J is TRBJ2-1, with D perhaps TRBD2 (5 bases). Trimming removed 2 bases from V and 6 bases from J, with 6 bases in between. CDR1 and CDR2 (germline): SGHTS, YDEGEE. The CDR3 runs to 12 residues. CDR3 sequence reads: CASSFGLNEQFF. CDR3 sequence (DNA): TGTGCCAGCAGCTTCGGACTCAATGAGCAGTTCTTC.

The genes are TRBV4-2 and TRBJ1-5; 7 positions match TRBD1. This CDR3 contains 19 residues. The germline gives CDR1 LGHNA, CDR2 YNFKEQ. V lost 0 bases and J lost 4; bases outside the gene matches: 15. The CDR3 DNA follows: TGTGCCAGCAGCCAAGAGGGTTGGCAGGGGGGAAAAGCTAATCAGCCCCAGCATTTT. Translating gives CASSQEGWQGGKANQPQHF.

The chain has TRBV29-1 and TRBJ2-5, with 8 bases fitting TRBD2. TRBJ2-7 matches the DNA end more closely, so the J call is doubtful. This CDR3 is 13 amino acids long. The germline V gene has CDR1 SQVTM and CDR2 ANQGSEA. The chain's CDR3 is CSVGAAGAGEQYF. CDR3 bases: TGCAGCGTTGGGGCAGCGGGGGCCGGCGAGCAGTACTTC.

The chain has TRBV28 and TRBJ2-2, with 8 bases that match TRBD1. Trimming at V came to 5 bases and at J to 1 base, leaving 6 bases not matched to a gene. Germline CDR1 and CDR2: MDHEN and SYDVKM. This CDR3 region has 16 residues. In nucleotides, the CDR3 is TGTGCCAGCAGTCAAAGACAGGGGATGAACACCGGGGAGCTGTTTTTT. Translating gives CASSQRQGMNTGELFF. Complete variable domain (other parts from reference TRBV28 and TRBJ2-2): DVKVTQSSRYLVKRTGEKVFLECVQDMDHENMFWYRQDPGLGLRLIYFSYDVKMKEKGDIPEGYSVSREKKERFSLILESASTNQTSMYLCASSQRQGMNTGELFFGEGSRLTVL.

V and J are TRBV7-2 and TRBJ2-7; 7 bases map to TRBD1. CDR1 and CDR2 from the germline V gene are SGHTA and FQGNSA. The ends lost 2 bases at V and 2 bases at J; junction bases unmatched: 6. The CDR3 is 15 residues long. CDR3 DNA sequence: TGTGCCAGCAGCTTACAGCAGGGGGAGACCTACGAGCAGTACTTC. Protein: CASSLQQGETYEQYF.

This chain connects TRBV2 to TRBJ1-2; 7 bases align to TRBD1. CDR1 and CDR2 (germline): SNHLY, FYNNEI. The CDR3 loop spans 13 amino acids. The junction had 7 bases not matched to a gene; V was cut back by 7 bases and J by 5 bases. The chain's CDR3 is CASIRDSQYGYTF. The CDR3, as DNA: TGTGCCAGCATCCGGGACAGTCAGTATGGCTACACCTTC.

V gene TRBV28 combines with J gene TRBJ1-5, with unresolved D. Trimming cost V 5 bases and J 5 bases, with 16 bases left between them. Germline CDR1 MDHEN, CDR2 SYDVKM. CDR3 length equals 15 residues. The CDR3 DNA reads as TGTGCCAGCAGTCTTCCCACAGCCCTATATCAGCCCCAGCATTTT. As protein: CASSLPTALYQPQHF. The full variable domain, rest sourced from reference TRBV28 and TRBJ1-5, is DVKVTQSSRYLVKRTGEKVFLECVQDMDHENMFWYRQDPGLGLRLIYFSYDVKMKEKGDIPEGYSVSREKKERFSLILESASTNQTSMYLCASSLPTALYQPQHFGDGTRLSIL.

The chain carries TRBV4-2 and TRBJ1-2; D not resolved. Germline CDR1 and CDR2: LGHNA and YNFKEQ. The CDR3 is 12 amino acids. Trimming left V 4 bases short and J 6 bases short, with 9 bases between. The CDR3 bases are TGTGCCAGCAGCCGAGGATACGATGGCTACACCTTC. Amino acid sequence: CASSRGYDGYTF.

The chain is built from TRBV30 and TRBJ2-3; a possible D gene is TRBD2 (6 bases). The ends were cut back, 5 bases at V and 2 bases at J, with 14 bases in the middle. The CDR3 has 14 amino acids. The germline CDR1 and CDR2 sequences are GTSNPN and SVGIG (reference sequence). CDR3 nucleotides: TGTGCCTGGGCGGAGGGGCATCTCACAGATACGCAGTATTTT. This codes for CAWAEGHLTDTQYF.

The chain combines TRBV19 with TRBJ2-3, with D possibly being TRBD1 (6 bases). Germline CDR1 is LNHDA and CDR2 is SQIVND (reference sequence). This CDR3 is 12 amino acids long. Trimming took off 4 bases at V and 15 bases at J, with 17 bases between the two ends. CDR3 DNA: TGTGCCAGTAGTACGGGAAGACAGGTTCGTTATTTT. This codes for CASSTGRQVRYF. Filled out from reference TRBV19 and TRBJ2-3, the complete variable domain reads DGGITQSPKYLFRKEGQNVTLSCEQNLNHDAMYWYRQDPGQGLRLIYYSQIVNDFQKGDIAEGYSVSREKKESFPLTVTSAQKNPTAFYLCASSTGRQVRYFGPGTRLTVL.

CDR3 DNA: TGCGCCAGCAGCTTGTTTGGGACAGAAGAGACCCAGTACTTC. Its translation: CASSLFGTEETQYF. V usage is TRBV5-1 and J usage is TRBJ2-5, with TRBD1 identical over 7 bases. The CDR3 runs 14 residues. Germline lookup yields CDR1 SGHRS and CDR2 YFSETQ. After removal of 1 base from V and 3 bases from J, the junction contained 3 bases not matched to a gene. Complete variable domain (other parts from reference TRBV5-1 and TRBJ2-5): KAGVTQTPRYLIKTRGQQVTLSCSPISGHRSVSWYQQTPGQGLQFLFEYFSETQRNKGNFPGRFSGRQFSNSRSEMNVSTLELGDSALYLCASSLFGTEETQYFGPGTRLLVL.

The chain is built from TRBV5-4 and TRBJ1-1; possibly TRBD1 for D (5 bases). The CDR3 extends over 14 amino acids. V dropped 4 bases and J dropped 0 bases, with 10 bases sitting between them. CDR1 and CDR2 (germline): SGHNT, YYREEE (reference sequence). Written as DNA, the CDR3 is TGTGCCAGCAGCCCTGGGGGGGTGAACACTGAAGCTTTCTTT. Protein product: CASSPGGVNTEAFF.

The chain is built from TRBV19 and TRBJ2-3; a weak D match, TRBD1 (5 bases). The ends were cut back, 3 bases at V and 4 bases at J, with 14 bases in the middle. CDR1 LNHDA and CDR2 SQIVND come from the germline V gene (reference sequence). The CDR3 totals 15 residues. DNA of the CDR3: TGTGCCAGTAGTATCGCCAGGGATAGGGCAGATACGCAGTATTTT. Protein: CASSIARDRADTQYF.

This CDR3 reads CASSLALEGAEAFF. The CDR3 nucleotides are TGTGCCAGCAGCTTAGCCCTCGAGGGGGCCGAAGCTTTCTTT. V is TRBV11-2 and J is TRBJ1-1, with TRBD1 matching over 7 bases. Germline lookup yields CDR1 SGHAT and CDR2 FQNNGV. This CDR3 contains 14 residues. Germline trimming cut 1 base from V and 8 bases from J; bases unmatched to any gene: 7.

The V gene is TRBV7-2, the J gene TRBJ1-3; D call uncertain. Germline V gene lookup returns CDR1 SGHTA and CDR2 FQGNSA. The V gene lost 1 base and the J gene lost 0 bases, with 7 bases spanning the gap. The CDR3 runs to 15 residues. CDR3 DNA sequence: TGTGCCAGCAGCTTAGTGCACAGCTCTGGAAACACCATATATTTT. Protein product: CASSLVHSSGNTIYF.

J is TRBJ1-5 and V is TRBV7-8; a possible D gene is TRBD1 (5 bases). Trimming pared 3 bases from V and 6 bases from J, leaving 15 bases between. This CDR3 has 15 residues. CDR1 and CDR2 from the germline V gene are SGHVS and FQNEAQ. This chain's CDR3 is CASSLAGAQGQPQHF. In DNA, the CDR3 is TGTGCCAGCAGCTTGGCCGGTGCTCAGGGTCAGCCCCAGCATTTT.

This chain links TRBV30 with TRBJ1-1; maybe TRBD1 (5 bases). Germline CDR1 reads GTSNPN; CDR2 reads SVGIG (reference sequence). The CDR3 has 12 residues. The ends were cut back, 4 bases at V and 3 bases at J, with 9 bases in the middle. The DNA of the CDR3 is TGTGCCTGGATGGAGGGGTACACTGAAGCTTTCTTT. Translating gives CAWMEGYTEAFF.

The J gene is TRBJ1-2, the V gene TRBV27; D is unclear. Trimming cost V 3 bases and J 2 bases, with 10 bases left between them. Germline lookup yields CDR1 MNHEY and CDR2 SMNVEV (reference sequence). This CDR3 comprises 14 residues. Here the CDR3 DNA reads TGTGCCAGCAGTTTGGCCCGAGCGAACTATGGCTACACCTTC. It specifies CASSLARANYGYTF.

As for this clone: At one of its ends the junction is not consistent with the germline gene, which may arise from a read error. The CDR3 protein is CAWGVRTGALLNYGYTF. CDR3 nucleotide sequence: TGTGCCTGGGGTGTAAGGACAGGGGCCCTTCTTAACTATGGCTACACCTTC. This chain connects TRBV30 to TRBJ1-2; 9 nucleotides match TRBD1. The CDR3 has 17 amino acids. Germline V lookup: CDR1 GTSNPN, CDR2 SVGIG (reference sequence).

V usage is TRBV4-1 and J usage is TRBJ2-1; the match to TRBD1 covers 9 bases. Trimming removed 2 bases from V and 7 bases from J; junction bases left unmatched: 6. This CDR3 comprises 15 residues. Per germline, CDR1 MGHRA and CDR2 YSYEKL. The CDR3 is CASSQPGQGWNEQFF. CDR3 in DNA: TGCGCCAGCAGCCAACCGGGACAGGGATGGAATGAGCAGTTCTTC.

The rearrangement joins TRBV6-6 to TRBJ1-1; D remains unclear. This CDR3 is built from 13 residues. Germline V gives CDR1 MNHNY, CDR2 SVGAGI (reference sequence). V lost 5 bases, J lost 1 base, and 8 bases lay in between. The CDR3 sequence: CASSTTGNTEAFF. In DNA form, the CDR3 reads TGTGCCAGCAGTACGACGGGGAACACTGAAGCTTTCTTT.

This rearrangement joins TRBV18 to TRBJ2-7; 7 bases are shared with TRBD1. Per the germline V gene, CDR1 is KGHSH and CDR2 is LQKENI. The V segment lost 3 bases and the J segment 5 bases; nucleotides outside the gene matches: 10. This CDR3 is built from 15 residues. In DNA form, the CDR3 reads TGTGCCAGCTCACCCACAGGGGCCAGGGGCGACGAGCAGTACTTC. As protein: CASSPTGARGDEQYF.

The V and J genes are TRBV2 and TRBJ1-1; 9 positions match TRBD1. CDR1 is SNHLY and CDR2 is FYNNEI in the germline V gene. The CDR3 runs 15 residues. V lost 8 bases, J lost 7 bases, and 14 bases stayed unmatched. CDR3 sequence reads: CASAPREGTGLEAFF. The CDR3 DNA reads as TGTGCCAGCGCCCCCCGGGAGGGGACAGGGCTTGAAGCTTTCTTT. The full variable domain, with the rest looked up from reference TRBV2 and TRBJ1-1, is EPEVTQTPSHQVTQMGQEVILRCVPISNHLYFYWYRQILGQKVEFLVSFYNNEISEKSEIFDDQFSVERPDGSNFTLKIRSTKLEDSAMYFCASAPREGTGLEAFFGQGTRLTVV.

The CDR3 loop reads CSPERGGELFF. CDR3 bases: TGCAGCCCAGAGCGGGGCGGGGAGCTGTTTTTT. This chain uses TRBV20-1 with TRBJ2-2; 7 bases agree with TRBD2. The CDR3 extends over 11 amino acids. Per the germline V gene, CDR1 is DFQATT and CDR2 is SNEGSKA (reference sequence).

This chain connects TRBV10-3 to TRBJ2-7; no firm D call. CDR1 is ENHRY and CDR2 is SYGVKD in the germline V gene. Deletions cut 6 bases from V and 2 bases from J, with 5 bases between. This CDR3 comprises 11 residues. This CDR3 reads CAISDTYEQYF. CDR3 nucleotides: TGTGCCATCAGCGACACCTACGAGCAGTACTTC.

The gene calls are TRBV18 and TRBJ2-5, with 8 bases that match TRBD1. The CDR3 runs to 16 residues. V gave up 2 bases and J gave up 1 base; unmatched junction bases: 6. Germline V lookup: CDR1 KGHSH, CDR2 LQKENI. DNA for the CDR3: TGTGCCAGCTCACCAGGGACAGGAACGACCCAAGAGACCCAGTACTTC. Protein: CASSPGTGTTQETQYF.

The genes are TRBV19 and TRBJ2-1; 9 bases agree with TRBD2. This CDR3 is built from 15 residues. Germline V gives CDR1 LNHDA, CDR2 SQIVND (reference sequence). After removal of 8 bases from V and 4 bases from J, the junction contained 9 bases not matched to a gene. CDR3 amino acids: CASGHGAGGYNEQFF. The CDR3 DNA reads TGTGCCAGTGGGCATGGGGCGGGAGGGTACAATGAGCAGTTCTTC.